Described below is a single T cell receptor (beta chain) sequence and its context. The antigen remains unidentified. The source of the sample is a study of cytomegalovirus exposure and HLA in healthy donors. Study as a whole: A subsequent analysis reported that the roughly 120 validation repertoires were produced on the same platform that had also been used for the roughly 670 first-cohort repertoires.

General study results and limits: Researchers counted around 180 TCR beta chains as cytomegalovirus-associated.

Clones were read by immunoSEQ multiplex PCR, and TCRdb kept only the in-frame ones, dropping some. The sample records about 160,000 clones, approximately 86% being singletons. Donors were drawn from the 120-subject validation cohort, separate from the roughly 610-subject first cohort. The source material was PBMCs. The clonotype was recovered from a woman aged 18-30 years in good health and CMV-seronegative.

CDR3 loop: CASRQPAGEPYEQYF. CDR3 sequence (DNA): TGTGCCAGCAGACAGCCTGCGGGAGAACCCTACGAGCAGTACTTC. V is TRBV2 and J is TRBJ2-7, with 7 bases identical to TRBD2. The CDR3 length is 15 residues. Unmatched junction bases numbered 10, after V lost 6 bases and J lost 2 bases. Germline loops: CDR1 SNHLY, CDR2 FYNNEI.